The clone carrying this T cell receptor (beta chain) was seen only once. Its antigen is not known. The germline gives CDR1 LNHDA, CDR2 SQIVND (reference sequence). The CDR3 has 16 amino acids. J lost 4 bases, V lost 7 bases, and 8 bases had no gene match. The entry originates in a study of cytomegalovirus exposure and HLA in healthy donors. Study in general: The same platform used for the roughly 600 first-cohort repertoires was also used for the roughly 130 validation repertoires, as a later analysis reported.

Here immunoSEQ multiplex PCR was the method, and the copy in TCRdb shows in-frame clones only, minus some. The data hold about 150,000 clones, with around 89% observed a single time. Study outcomes and limitations: The authors enumerated roughly 180 TCR beta chains as linked to cytomegalovirus. According to reports, the classifier identified cytomegalovirus status with high specificity and sensitivity.

This TCR derives from a man between 18 and 29 years old in good health and CMV-seronegative. Sequenced input: PBMCs. The V call is TRBV19, the J call TRBJ2-2; 11 bases are shared with TRBD1. The CDR3 loop reads CASTITGTGGTGELFF. In DNA, the CDR3 is TGTGCCAGTACCATCACCGGGACAGGGGGCACCGGGGAGCTGTTTTTT.